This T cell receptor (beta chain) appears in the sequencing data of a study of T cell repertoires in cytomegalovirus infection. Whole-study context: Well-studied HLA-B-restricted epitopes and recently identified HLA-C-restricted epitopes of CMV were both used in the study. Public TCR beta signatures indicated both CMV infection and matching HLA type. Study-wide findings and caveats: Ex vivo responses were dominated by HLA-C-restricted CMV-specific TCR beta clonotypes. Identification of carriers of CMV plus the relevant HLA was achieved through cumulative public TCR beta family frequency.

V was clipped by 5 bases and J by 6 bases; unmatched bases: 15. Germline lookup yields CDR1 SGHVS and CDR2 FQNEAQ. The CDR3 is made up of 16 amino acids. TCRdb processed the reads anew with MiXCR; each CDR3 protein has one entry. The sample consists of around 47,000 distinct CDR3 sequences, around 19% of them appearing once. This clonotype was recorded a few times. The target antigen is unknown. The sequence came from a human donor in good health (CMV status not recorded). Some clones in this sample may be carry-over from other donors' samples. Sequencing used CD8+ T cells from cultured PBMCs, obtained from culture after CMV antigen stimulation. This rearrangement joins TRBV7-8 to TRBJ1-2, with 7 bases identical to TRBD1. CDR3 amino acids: CASSQDPGGPHHGYTF. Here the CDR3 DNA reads TGTGCCAGCAGCCAAGACCCAGGGGGTCCCCACCATGGCTACACCTTC.